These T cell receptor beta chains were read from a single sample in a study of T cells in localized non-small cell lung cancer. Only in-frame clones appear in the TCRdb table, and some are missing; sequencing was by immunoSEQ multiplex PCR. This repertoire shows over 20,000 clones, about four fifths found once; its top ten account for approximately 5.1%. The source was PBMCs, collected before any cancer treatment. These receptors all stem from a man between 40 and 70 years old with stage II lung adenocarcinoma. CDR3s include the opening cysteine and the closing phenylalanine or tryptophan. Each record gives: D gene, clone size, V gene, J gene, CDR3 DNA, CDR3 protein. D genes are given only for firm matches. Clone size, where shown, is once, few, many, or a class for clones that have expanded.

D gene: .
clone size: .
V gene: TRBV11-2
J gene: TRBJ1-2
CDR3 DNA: TGTGCCAGCAGCTTAAGTGGGTCTTATGGCTACACCTTC
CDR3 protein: CASSLSGSYGYTF

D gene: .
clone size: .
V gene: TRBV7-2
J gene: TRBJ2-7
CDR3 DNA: TGTGCCAGTACCCCAGGAGGGTACGAGCAGTACTTC
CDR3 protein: CASTPGGYEQYF

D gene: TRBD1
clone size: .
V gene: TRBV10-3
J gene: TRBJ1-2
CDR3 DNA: TGTGCCATCAGTGAGACAGGGGACTATGGCTACACCTTC
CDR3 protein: CAISETGDYGYTF

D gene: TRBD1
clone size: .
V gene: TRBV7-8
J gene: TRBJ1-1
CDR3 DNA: TGTGCCAGCAGCCCCCGACAGGGATTAGAGAACACTGAAGCTTTCTTT
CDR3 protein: CASSPRQGLENTEAFF

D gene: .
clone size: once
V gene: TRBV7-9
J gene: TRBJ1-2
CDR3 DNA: TGTGCCAGCGGAATGTTGACTGTGAACTATGGCTACACCTTC
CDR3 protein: CASGMLTVNYGYTF

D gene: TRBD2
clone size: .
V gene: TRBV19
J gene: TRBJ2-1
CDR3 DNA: TGTGCCAGTAGTATCGAATACCGCTACTTGACTAGCGGGAGACTGGGTAATGAGCAGTTCTTC
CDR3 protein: CASSIEYRYLTSGRLGNEQFF

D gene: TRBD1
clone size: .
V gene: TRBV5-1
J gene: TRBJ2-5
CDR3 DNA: TGCGCCAGCAGCTTGACCATGGGACAGACAACCGGAGAGACCCAGTACTTC
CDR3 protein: CASSLTMGQTTGETQYF

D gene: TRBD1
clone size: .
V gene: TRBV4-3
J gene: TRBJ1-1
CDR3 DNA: TGCGCCAGCAGCCTCCTACAGGGGTCCGCTGAAGCTTTCTTT
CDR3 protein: CASSLLQGSAEAFF

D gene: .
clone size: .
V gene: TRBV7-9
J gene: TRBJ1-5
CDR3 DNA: TGTGCCAGCAGCGTATGGGGGGCGAATCAGCCCCAGCATTTT
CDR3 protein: CASSVWGANQPQHF

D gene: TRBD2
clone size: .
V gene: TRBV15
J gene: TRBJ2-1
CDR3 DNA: TGTGCCACCAGCTCCGGTGCTAGCGGGGGGCCCTCGCCGGGTAATGAGCAGTTCTTC
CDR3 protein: CATSSGASGGPSPGNEQFF

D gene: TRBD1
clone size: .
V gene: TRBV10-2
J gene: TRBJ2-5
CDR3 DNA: TGCGCCAGCAGTCTGACAGGGGCCCAAGAGACCCAGTACTTC
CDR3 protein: CASSLTGAQETQYF

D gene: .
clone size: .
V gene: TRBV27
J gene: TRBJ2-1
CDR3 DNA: TGTGCCAGCAGGCCCAACGAGGGCAATGAGCAGTTCTTC
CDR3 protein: CASRPNEGNEQFF

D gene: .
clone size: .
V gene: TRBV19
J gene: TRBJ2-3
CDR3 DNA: TGTGCCAGTAGTATAGCGGATACGCAGTATTTT
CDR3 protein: CASSIADTQYF

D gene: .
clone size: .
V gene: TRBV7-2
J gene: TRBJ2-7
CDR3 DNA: TGTGCCAGCAGCTTAGCGGGCGAGCAGTACTTC
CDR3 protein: CASSLAGEQYF

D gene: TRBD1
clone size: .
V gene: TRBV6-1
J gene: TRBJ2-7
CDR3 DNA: TGTGCCAGCAGTTGGACAGGGGACCGGTACGAGCAGTACTTC
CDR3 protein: CASSWTGDRYEQYF

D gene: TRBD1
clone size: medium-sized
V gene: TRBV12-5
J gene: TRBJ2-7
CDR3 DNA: TGTGCTAGTGGTTTGGTAATAGGGACAGGGATCGACGAGCAGTACTTC
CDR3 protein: CASGLVIGTGIDEQYF

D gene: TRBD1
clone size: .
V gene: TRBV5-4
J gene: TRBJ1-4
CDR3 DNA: TGTGCCAGCAGCCCCGGGACAGGGGTCGGGAATGAAAAACTGTTTTTT
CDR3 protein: CASSPGTGVGNEKLFF

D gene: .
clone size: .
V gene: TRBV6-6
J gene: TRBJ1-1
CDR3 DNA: TGTGCCAGCTCCTCGGTGGAGGGCGGGGACACTGAAGCTTTCTTT
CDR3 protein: CASSSVEGGDTEAFF

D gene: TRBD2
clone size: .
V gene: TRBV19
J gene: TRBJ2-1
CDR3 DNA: TGTGCCAGTAGTCTACTAGCGGGAACCGTCTACAATGAGCAGTTCTTC
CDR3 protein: CASSLLAGTVYNEQFF

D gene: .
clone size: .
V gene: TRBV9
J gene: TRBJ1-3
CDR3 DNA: TGTGCCAGCAGCGTACTAGGTAACTCTGGAAACACCATATATTTT
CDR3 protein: CASSVLGNSGNTIYF

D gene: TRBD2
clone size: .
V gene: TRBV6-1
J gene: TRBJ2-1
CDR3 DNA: TGTGCCAGCAGTGAGAGCCTACTAGCGGGAGCAGGCAATGAGCAGTTCTTC
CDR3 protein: CASSESLLAGAGNEQFF

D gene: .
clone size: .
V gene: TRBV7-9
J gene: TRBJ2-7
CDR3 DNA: TGTGCCAGCAGCTTAGCGACAGTGCCCTACGAGCAGTACTTC
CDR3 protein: CASSLATVPYEQYF

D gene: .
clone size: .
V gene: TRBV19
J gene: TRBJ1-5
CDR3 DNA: TGTGCCAGTAGTATAGAAGGCAATCAGCCCCAGCATTTT
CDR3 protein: CASSIEGNQPQHF

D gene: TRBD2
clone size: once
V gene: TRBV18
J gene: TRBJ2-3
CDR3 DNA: TGTGCCAGCTCACCGGGACTAGCGAGGACAGATACGCAGTATTTT
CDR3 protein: CASSPGLARTDTQYF

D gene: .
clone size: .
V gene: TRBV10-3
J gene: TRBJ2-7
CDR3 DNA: TGTGCCATCAGGGCCGGGGATTCCTACGAGCAGTACTTC
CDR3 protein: CAIRAGDSYEQYF

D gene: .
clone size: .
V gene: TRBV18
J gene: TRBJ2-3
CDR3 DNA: TGTGCCAGCTCCCTACGGAGGTCAGATACGCAGTATTTT
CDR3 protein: CASSLRRSDTQYF

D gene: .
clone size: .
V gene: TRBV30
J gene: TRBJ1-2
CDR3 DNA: TGTGCCTGGAGTCTCGGGGTCCGTGGCTACACCTTC
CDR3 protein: CAWSLGVRGYTF

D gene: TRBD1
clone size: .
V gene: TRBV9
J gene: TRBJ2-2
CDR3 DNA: TGTGCCAGCAGCGGTCCTTCGACAGGGGGGAACACCGGGGAGCTGTTTTTT
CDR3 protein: CASSGPSTGGNTGELFF

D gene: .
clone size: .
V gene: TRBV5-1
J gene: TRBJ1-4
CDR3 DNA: TGCGCCAGCAGCCTCGGGGAAAAACTGTTTTTT
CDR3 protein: CASSLGEKLFF

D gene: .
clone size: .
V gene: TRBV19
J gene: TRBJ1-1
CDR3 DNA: TGTGCCAGTGAGGAGACACGGAACACTGAAGCTTTCTTT
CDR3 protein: CASEETRNTEAFF

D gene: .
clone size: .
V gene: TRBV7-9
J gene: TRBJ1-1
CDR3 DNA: TGTGCCAGCCTACCACGGGGGGCTTCTGAAGCTTTCTTT
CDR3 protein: CASLPRGASEAFF

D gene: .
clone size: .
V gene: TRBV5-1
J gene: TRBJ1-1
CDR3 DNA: TGCGCCAGCAGCTTGGCCCAGGGGAACACTGAAGCTTTCTTT
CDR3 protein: CASSLAQGNTEAFF

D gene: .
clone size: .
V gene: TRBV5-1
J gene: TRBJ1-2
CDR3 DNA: TGCGCCAGCAGCTCGCAGGGTGACGACTATGGCTACACCTTC
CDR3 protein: CASSSQGDDYGYTF

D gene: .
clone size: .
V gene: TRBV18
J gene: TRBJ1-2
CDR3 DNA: TGTGCCAGCTCACCTGCGGCAGACGGTCGATATGGCTACACCTTC
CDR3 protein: CASSPAADGRYGYTF

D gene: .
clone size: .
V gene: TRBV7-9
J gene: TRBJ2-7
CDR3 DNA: TGTGCCAGCAGCTTAGTTCTAGAGGGGGTCGAGCAGTACTTC
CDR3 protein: CASSLVLEGVEQYF

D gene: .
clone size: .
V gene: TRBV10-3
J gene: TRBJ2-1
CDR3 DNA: TGTGCCATCAGCCCGGGACGGATGCAGTTCTTC
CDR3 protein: CAISPGRMQFF

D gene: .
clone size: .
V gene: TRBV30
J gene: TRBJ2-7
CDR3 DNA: TGTGCCTGGAGTCCGGCCGGGAGAAGAGGGGAGCAGTACTTC
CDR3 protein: CAWSPAGRRGEQYF

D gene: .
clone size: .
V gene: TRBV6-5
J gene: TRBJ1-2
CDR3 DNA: TGTGCCAGCAGTAGCGCCCCCGGGGGCTACACCTTC
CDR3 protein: CASSSAPGGYTF

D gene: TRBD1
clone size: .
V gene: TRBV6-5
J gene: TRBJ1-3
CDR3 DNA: TGTGCCAGCAGTGAGGGGGCGGGAAACACCATATATTTT
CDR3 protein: CASSEGAGNTIYF

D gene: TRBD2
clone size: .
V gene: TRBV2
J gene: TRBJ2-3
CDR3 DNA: TGTGCCAGCAGTGTACGGGGGGGGACAGATACGCAGTATTTT
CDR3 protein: CASSVRGGTDTQYF

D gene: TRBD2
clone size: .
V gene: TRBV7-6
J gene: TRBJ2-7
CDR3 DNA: TGTGCCAGCAGGTTAGCGGGAGGGGTCTCCTACGAGCAGTACTTC
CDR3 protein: CASRLAGGVSYEQYF

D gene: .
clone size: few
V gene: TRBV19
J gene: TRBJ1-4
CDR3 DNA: TGTGCCAGTAGTAGGGGAACAGTGGTTTTGCGCTCAACTAATGAAAAACTGTTTTTT
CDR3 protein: CASSRGTVVLRSTNEKLFF

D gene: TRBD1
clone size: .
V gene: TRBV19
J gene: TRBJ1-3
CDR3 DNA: TGTGCCAGTAGTATGGATCGGAGGGGGCTCAAGGGAAACACCATATATTTT
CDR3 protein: CASSMDRRGLKGNTIYF

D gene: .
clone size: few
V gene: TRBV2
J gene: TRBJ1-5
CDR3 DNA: TGTGCCAGCTCGGCGGATAACAATCAGCCCCAGCATTTT
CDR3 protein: CASSADNNQPQHF

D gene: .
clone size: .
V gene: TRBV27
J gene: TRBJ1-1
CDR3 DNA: TGTGCCAGCAGTTCGCTGGAACACATGAACACTGAAGCTTTCTTT
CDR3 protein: CASSSLEHMNTEAFF